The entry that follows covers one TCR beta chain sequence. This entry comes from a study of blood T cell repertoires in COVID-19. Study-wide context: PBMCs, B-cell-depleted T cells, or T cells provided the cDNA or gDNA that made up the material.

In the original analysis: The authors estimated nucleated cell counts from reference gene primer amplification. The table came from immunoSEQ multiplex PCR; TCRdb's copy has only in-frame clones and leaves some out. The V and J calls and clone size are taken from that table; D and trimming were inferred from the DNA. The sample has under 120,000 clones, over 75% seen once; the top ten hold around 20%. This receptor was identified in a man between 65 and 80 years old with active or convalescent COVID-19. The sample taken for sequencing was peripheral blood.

CDR3 DNA sequence: TGTGCCAGCAGCGTAGGGAGGGAAGCCTCCAATGAGCAGTTCTTC. Translating gives CASSVGREASNEQFF. The chain links TRBV9 to TRBJ2-1; D perhaps matches TRBD2 (6 bases). CDR3 length equals 15 residues. V shed 0 bases and J shed 6 bases, with 13 bases lying between them. Germline V lookup: CDR1 SGDLS, CDR2 YYNGEE.